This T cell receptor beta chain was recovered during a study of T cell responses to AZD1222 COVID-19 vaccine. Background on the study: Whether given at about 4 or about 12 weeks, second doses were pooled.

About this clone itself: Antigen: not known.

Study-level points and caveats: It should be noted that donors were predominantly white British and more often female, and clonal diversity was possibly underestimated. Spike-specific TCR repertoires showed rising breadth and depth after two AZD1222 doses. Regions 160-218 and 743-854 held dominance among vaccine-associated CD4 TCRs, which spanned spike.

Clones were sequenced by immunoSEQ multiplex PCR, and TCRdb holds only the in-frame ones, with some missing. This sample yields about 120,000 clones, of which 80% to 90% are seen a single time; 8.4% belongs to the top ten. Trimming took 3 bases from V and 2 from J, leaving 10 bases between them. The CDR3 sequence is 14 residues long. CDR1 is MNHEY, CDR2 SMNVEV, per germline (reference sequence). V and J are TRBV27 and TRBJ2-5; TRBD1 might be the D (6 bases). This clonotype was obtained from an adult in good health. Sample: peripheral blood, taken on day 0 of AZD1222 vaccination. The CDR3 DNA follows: TGTGCCAGCAGTTTGCTGACAGGACAAGAGACCCAGTACTTC. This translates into CASSLLTGQETQYF.